Below, one T cell receptor (beta chain) is given with its context. Its antigen remains unknown. This sample was taken from a study of PD-1 blockade in classical Hodgkin lymphoma. About the study: Nivolumab was administered to patients intravenously at 3 mg/kg every 2 weeks.

Generated by immunoSEQ multiplex PCR, the TCRdb table keeps only in-frame clones and is missing some. The sample holds 7,000 or so clones, about 77% seen once. General observations from the study: Significantly greater TCR diversity emerged by C4D1 in CD4+ cells but not CD8+ cells. For complete responders, baseline diversity was comparable to that of newly diagnosed patients. In newly diagnosed patients, baseline TCR diversity was reportedly below that of healthy donors.

Autologous stem cell transplantation was followed by relapse in every patient, and brentuximab vedotin exposure varied. Trimming at V came to 5 bases and at J to 6 bases, leaving 4 bases not matched to a gene. The CDR3 is 13 residues long. Germline lookup yields CDR1 LNHDA and CDR2 SQIVND (reference sequence). The sample consisted of peripheral blood mononuclear cells (PBMCs), taken before the second cycle of nivolumab. This chain uses TRBV19 with TRBJ1-2; 9 bases fit TRBD1. The clonotype comes from a human donor with classical Hodgkin lymphoma. This chain's CDR3 is CASSPWDRDGYTF. The CDR3 DNA reads as TGTGCCAGTAGTCCCTGGGACAGGGATGGCTACACCTTC. Complete variable domain (other parts from reference TRBV19 and TRBJ1-2): DGGITQSPKYLFRKEGQNVTLSCEQNLNHDAMYWYRQDPGQGLRLIYYSQIVNDFQKGDIAEGYSVSREKKESFPLTVTSAQKNPTAFYLCASSPWDRDGYTFGSGTRLTVV.